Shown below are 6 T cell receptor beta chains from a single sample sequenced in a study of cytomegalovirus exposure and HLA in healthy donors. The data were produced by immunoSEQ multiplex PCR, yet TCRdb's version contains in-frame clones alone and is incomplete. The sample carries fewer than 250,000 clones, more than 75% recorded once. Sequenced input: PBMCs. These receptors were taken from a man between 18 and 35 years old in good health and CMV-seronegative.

CDR3 in DNA: TGCGCCAGCAGCTCCTGGGACAGCCCTTTCTCTGGGGCCAACGTCCTGACTTTC. Translating gives CASSSWDSPFSGANVLTF. The V call is TRBV5-1, the J call TRBJ2-6, with 7 positions matching TRBD1. J lost 0 bases, V lost 3 bases, and 9 bases had no gene match. CDR3 length equals 18 residues. Germline CDR1 SGHRS, CDR2 YFSETQ.

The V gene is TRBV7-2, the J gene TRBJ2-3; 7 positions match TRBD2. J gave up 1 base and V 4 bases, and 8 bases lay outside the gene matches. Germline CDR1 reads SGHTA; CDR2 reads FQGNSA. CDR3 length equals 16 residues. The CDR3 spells CASSSEGLAGTDTQYF. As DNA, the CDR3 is TGTGCCAGCAGCTCCGAGGGTCTAGCGGGCACAGATACGCAGTATTTT.

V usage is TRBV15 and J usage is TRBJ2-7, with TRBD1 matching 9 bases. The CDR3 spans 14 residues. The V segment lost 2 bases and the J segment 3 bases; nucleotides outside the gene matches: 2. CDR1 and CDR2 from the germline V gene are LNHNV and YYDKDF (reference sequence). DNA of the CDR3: TGTGCCACCAGCAGAACAGGGGGCATCTACGAGCAGTACTTC. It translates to CATSRTGGIYEQYF.

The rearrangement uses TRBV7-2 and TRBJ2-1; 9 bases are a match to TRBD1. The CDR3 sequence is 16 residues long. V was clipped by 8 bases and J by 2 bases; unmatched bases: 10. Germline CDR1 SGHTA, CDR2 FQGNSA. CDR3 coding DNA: TGTGCCAGCCGATTTCCGGGACAGGGTCCCTACAATGAGCAGTTCTTC. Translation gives CASRFPGQGPYNEQFF.

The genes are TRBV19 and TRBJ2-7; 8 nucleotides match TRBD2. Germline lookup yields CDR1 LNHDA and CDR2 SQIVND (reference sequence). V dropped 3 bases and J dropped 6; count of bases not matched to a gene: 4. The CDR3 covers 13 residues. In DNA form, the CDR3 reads TGTGCCAGTAGTATCAGCGGGGGAGCCGAGCAGTACTTC. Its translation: CASSISGGAEQYF.

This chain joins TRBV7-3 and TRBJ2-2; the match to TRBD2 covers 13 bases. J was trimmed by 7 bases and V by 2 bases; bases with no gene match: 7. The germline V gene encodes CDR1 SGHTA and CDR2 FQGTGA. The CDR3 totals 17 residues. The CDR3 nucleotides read TGTGCCAGCAGCTTACAGACTAGCGGGAGGCGGGGCGGGGAGCTGTTTTTT. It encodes CASSLQTSGRRGGELFF.